This T cell receptor (beta chain) was identified in a study of vaccination effects on CD4 cells after COVID-19. Across the whole study: Post-vaccine specimens arrived a median 72 days past the second dose.

TCRdb keeps only in-frame clones here, not all; method: immunoSEQ multiplex PCR. Of some 40,000 clones listed, almost 85% were seen once; the top ten hold 2%. Before any sequencing was done, the ViraFEST assay used viral peptide pools to expand antigen-specific CD4+ T cells. When ten to eleven days of culture had elapsed, CD4+ T cells were isolated. Each participant received a vaccine that was either BNT162b2 or mRNA-1273, given as two doses. Concerning this clone: The antigen is unknown.

This sequence originates from a human donor who received a COVID-19 vaccine. Some clones in this sample may be carry-over from other donors' samples. The material sequenced was CD4+ T cells from PBMCs cultured with HCoV-NL63 spike peptides, taken after COVID-19 vaccination.

CDR3 residues: CASSPTQGVPLHF. The CDR3 coding sequence is TGTGCCAGCTCACCAACACAGGGGGTGCCCCTCCACTTT. V and J are TRBV18 and TRBJ1-6, with TRBD1 matching 8 bases. Germline trimming cut 2 bases from V and 13 bases from J; bases unmatched to any gene: 4. Germline V gene sequence: CDR1 KGHSH, CDR2 LQKENI. The CDR3 spans 13 residues.